This T cell receptor (beta chain) was retrieved from a study of tumor-infiltrating lymphocytes in primary liver carcinoma. On the study more broadly: Surgeons resected the patients' primary liver carcinomas. Tumor stage was T1-T3 N0M0, and tumor size was roughly 4 to 10 cm across. Study-wide findings and caveats: Tumors reached a significantly greater top-250-clone fraction than blood did (p = 0.039).

Blood RNA came from unsorted whole blood; germline DNA was also extracted. Before surgery, four milliliters of EDTA blood were taken. Worth noting for this clonotype: Its target is unknown. One end of the junction varies from germline; a read error may be responsible.

TCR beta cDNA was prepared out of around 460 ng total RNA by means of a constant-region primer. Amplification in three nested multiplex PCR rounds with slightly modified ARM-PCR gave rise to TCR beta libraries. Primers for the first two PCR rounds were TRBV1-TRBV30 forward primers and a C-beta reverse primer (about 9 cycles per round). TCRdb re-analysed the multiplex PCR reads in MiXCR, keeping a single row per CDR3 protein. The table records about 310,000 distinct CDR3 sequences, roughly 60% of them present only once. The length of the CDR3 is 14 residues. In germline, CDR1 is SGHAT, CDR2 FQDESV (reference sequence).

The rearrangement joins TRBV11-1 to TRBJ2-5, with 8 bases lining up with TRBD1. This clonotype was obtained from a woman between 25 and 40 years old with primary liver carcinoma and hepatitis B virus infection. Sequencing was carried out using peripheral blood. CDR3 DNA sequence: TGTGCCAGCAGCCATCAGGGGGGACAGGAGACCCTGTACTTC. Encoded protein: CASSHQGGQETLYF. The complete variable domain, with remaining parts taken from reference TRBV11-1 and TRBJ2-5, reads EAEVAQSPRYKITEKSQAVAFWCDPISGHATLYWYRQILGQGPELLVQFQDESVVDDSQLPKDRFSAERLKGVDSTLKIQPAELGDSAMYLCASSHQGGQETLYFGPGTRLLVL.